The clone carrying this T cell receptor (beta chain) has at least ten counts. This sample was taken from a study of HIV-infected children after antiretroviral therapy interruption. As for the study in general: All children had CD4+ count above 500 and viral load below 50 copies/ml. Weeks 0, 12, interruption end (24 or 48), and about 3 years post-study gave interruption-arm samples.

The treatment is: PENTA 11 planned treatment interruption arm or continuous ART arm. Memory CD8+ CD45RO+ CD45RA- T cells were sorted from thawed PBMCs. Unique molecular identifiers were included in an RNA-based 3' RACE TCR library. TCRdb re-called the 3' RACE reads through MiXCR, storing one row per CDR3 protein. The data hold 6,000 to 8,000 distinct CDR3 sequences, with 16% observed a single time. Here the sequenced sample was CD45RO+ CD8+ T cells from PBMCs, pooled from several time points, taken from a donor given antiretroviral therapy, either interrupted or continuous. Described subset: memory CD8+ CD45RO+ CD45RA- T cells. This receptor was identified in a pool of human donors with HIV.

The chain's CDR3 is CATQGADYGYTF. As DNA, the CDR3 is TGTGCCACACAGGGGGCGGACTATGGCTACACCTTC. The V call is TRBV19, the J call TRBJ1-2; 9 nucleotides align to TRBD1. Germline assignment: CDR1 LNHDA and CDR2 SQIVND (reference sequence). V lost 10 bases, J lost 3 bases, and 3 bases stayed unmatched. CDR3 length: 12 residues. The full variable domain, completed using reference TRBV19 and TRBJ1-2, is DGGITQSPKYLFRKEGQNVTLSCEQNLNHDAMYWYRQDPGQGLRLIYYSQIVNDFQKGDIAEGYSVSREKKESFPLTVTSAQKNPTAFYLCATQGADYGYTFGSGTRLTVV.